Below are 4 T cell receptor beta chains sequenced from a single sample in a study of Ad26.COV2.S vaccination and SARS-CoV-2 variants. Sequenced by immunoSEQ multiplex PCR; TCRdb stores in-frame clones only, minus some. The repertoire consists of about 350,000 clones, with just over 90% occurring once and the leading ten covering roughly 3.9%. This specimen consisted of peripheral blood, obtained after recovery from COVID-19. The receptor set was obtained from a human donor who had recovered from COVID-19.

The gene calls are TRBV5-4 and TRBJ2-5; D gene unclear. The CDR3 loop spans 14 amino acids. Per germline, CDR1 SGHNT and CDR2 YYREEE (reference sequence). V lost 4 bases and J lost 0, with 10 bases in between. The CDR3, as DNA: TGTGCCAGCAGCCTAAAACAGTACCAAGAGACCCAGTACTTC. This codes for CASSLKQYQETQYF.

The rearrangement links TRBV5-6 to TRBJ2-6; no clear D. This CDR3 spans 15 amino acids. Per the germline V gene, CDR1 is SGHDT and CDR2 is YYEEEE. Trimming cost V 2 bases and J 0 bases, with 6 bases left between them. CDR3 residues: CASSFVHSGANVLTF. For the CDR3, the DNA is TGTGCCAGCAGCTTCGTCCACTCTGGGGCCAACGTCCTGACTTTC.

This chain uses TRBV25-1 with TRBJ2-3; 7 bases line up with TRBD2. This CDR3 has 14 amino acids. With V trimmed by 6 bases and J by 5 bases, 8 bases remained unmatched. Germline CDR1 MGHDK, CDR2 SYGVNS. CDR3: CASSQRGGKDTQYF. The CDR3 DNA reads as TGTGCCAGCAGCCAGCGGGGAGGGAAAGATACGCAGTATTTT.

This clone was detected once. This chain joins TRBV6-5 and TRBJ2-1; D might be TRBD2 (6 bases). Germline CDR1 MNHEY, CDR2 SVGAGI. The CDR3 runs to 13 residues. With 6 bases removed from V and 9 bases from J, the gap between germline ends came to 15 bases. Written as DNA, the CDR3 is TGTGCCAGCAGGAACCACCGGGGGTTTGAGCAGTTCTTC. Amino acid sequence: CASRNHRGFEQFF.